This T cell receptor beta chain comes out of a study of cytomegalovirus exposure and HLA in healthy donors. Study as a whole: An analysis done earlier identified 90 million to 120 million unique TCR beta sequences from about 179 million T cells. Study observations and caveats: CMV antigen specificity was confirmed in vitro for three CMV-associated chains. Relative to the approximately 680-donor mean, N-insertions were reportedly fewer in an Asian-associated ancestry cluster in a later analysis.

Trimming cost V 4 bases and J 5 bases; bases outside gene matches: 8. Germline values: CDR1 SGHRS, CDR2 YFSETQ. The CDR3 runs 15 residues. This clone was seen a few times. The antigen remains unidentified. PCR amplification relied on 60 Vbeta primers (plus 13 Jbeta primers). Using immunoSEQ multiplex PCR, the repertoire was profiled, and TCRdb retains in-frame clones only, with some absent. The table lists around 160,000 clones, roughly three quarters of them singletons. Sample: PBMCs. This sequence originates from a woman aged 35 to 49 in good health and CMV-seropositive. The V call is TRBV5-1, the J call TRBJ2-2, with 7 bases lining up with TRBD1. CDR3 region: CASSPPQGITGELFF. CDR3 bases: TGCGCCAGCAGCCCACCACAGGGGATTACCGGGGAGCTGTTTTTT.